What follows are 25 T cell receptor beta chains derived from one specimen sequenced in a study of shared clonotypes between healthy human individuals. Libraries were prepared by immunoSEQ multiplex PCR; TCRdb keeps only in-frame clonotypes and omits some of them. This table holds about 2.1 million clones, around 95% found once. Terminally differentiated effector memory CD45RA+ cells were excluded by CCR7 positive selection of CD45RO-negative cells. Sequences were obtained from naive CD8+ T cells from PBMCs. These receptors were taken from a man aged 18 to 30 in good health. Some clones in this sample may be carry-over from other donors' samples.

Regarding this clone: Distinct nucleotide sequences in the sample also encode this CDR3. The chain links TRBV19 to TRBJ2-7; 10 bases agree with TRBD2. J gave up 1 base and V 5 bases, and 5 bases lay outside the gene matches. The germline V gene has CDR1 LNHDA and CDR2 SQIVND (reference sequence). CDR3 length equals 15 residues. The DNA of the CDR3 is TGTGCCAGTAGTGCCGGGACTAGCGTATCCTACGAGCAGTACTTC. Translating it yields CASSAGTSVSYEQYF.

The chain combines TRBV7-9 with TRBJ2-7, with unresolved D. The V gene lost 3 bases and the J gene lost 1 base, with 10 bases spanning the gap. Germline CDR1 is SEHNR and CDR2 is FQNEAQ (reference sequence). This CDR3 comprises 14 residues. The CDR3 nucleotides read TGTGCCAGCAGCTTCGAACCTGATTCCTACGAGCAGTACTTC. This gives the protein CASSFEPDSYEQYF.

The chain links TRBV7-8 to TRBJ2-7; D is perhaps TRBD1 (5 bases). The V gene lost 4 bases and the J gene lost 3 bases, with 19 bases spanning the gap. Germline lookup yields CDR1 SGHVS and CDR2 FQNEAQ. CDR3 length: 16 amino acids. For the CDR3, the DNA is TGTGCCAGCAGCTCGACAGTAACACCCAACAACTACGAGCAGTACTTC. Its translation: CASSSTVTPNNYEQYF.

The genes are TRBV2 and TRBJ2-7, with 9 bases fitting TRBD1. V shed 6 bases and J 0 bases; nucleotides not matched to a gene: 3. CDR3 length: 14 amino acids. Germline V gene sequence: CDR1 SNHLY, CDR2 FYNNEI. CDR3 nucleotide sequence: TGTGCCAGCAGCCAGACAGGGGGCTCCTACGAGCAGTACTTC. Its protein product is CASSQTGGSYEQYF.

The chain is built from TRBV4-2 and TRBJ2-7, with 9 positions matching TRBD2. The CDR3 has 16 amino acids. Germline values: CDR1 LGHNA, CDR2 YNFKEQ. V lost 0 bases, J lost 3 bases, and 6 bases stayed unmatched. CDR3 region: CASSQEGLAGYYEQYF. The CDR3 DNA reads TGTGCCAGCAGCCAAGAGGGGCTAGCGGGGTACTACGAGCAGTACTTC.

The chain combines TRBV27 with TRBJ1-3; D is unresolved. This CDR3 is built from 14 residues. Germline V lookup: CDR1 MNHEY, CDR2 SMNVEV (reference sequence). Trimming cost V 4 bases and J 2 bases, with 9 bases left between them. The CDR3: CASSYRAAGNTIYF. The CDR3, as DNA: TGTGCCAGCAGTTATCGGGCAGCTGGAAACACCATATATTTT.

The CDR3 DNA reads as TGTGCCAGTAGTACCTGGACTAGCGGGAATGACGAGCAGTACTTC. Protein product: CASSTWTSGNDEQYF. The gene calls are TRBV19 and TRBJ2-7; 12 nucleotides agree with TRBD2. Trimming removed 4 bases from V and 5 bases from J; junction bases left unmatched: 6. The CDR3 is 15 residues long. Germline V gene data show CDR1 as LNHDA and CDR2 as SQIVND (reference sequence). The variable domain in full, completed from reference TRBV19 and TRBJ2-7, reads DGGITQSPKYLFRKEGQNVTLSCEQNLNHDAMYWYRQDPGQGLRLIYYSQIVNDFQKGDIAEGYSVSREKKESFPLTVTSAQKNPTAFYLCASSTWTSGNDEQYFGPGTRLTVT.

This chain links TRBV27 with TRBJ1-2, with 8 nucleotides matching TRBD1. Looked up from germline, CDR1 is MNHEY and CDR2 is SMNVEV (reference sequence). With V trimmed by 2 bases and J by 6 bases, 8 bases remained unmatched. The CDR3 contains 15 residues. Here the CDR3 reads CASSLSVRGLHGYTF. The CDR3 coding sequence is TGTGCCAGCAGTTTAAGTGTCAGGGGGCTTCATGGCTACACCTTC.

The gene calls are TRBV4-3 and TRBJ2-3; 10 nucleotides align to TRBD2. Trimming removed 2 bases from V and 5 bases from J; junction bases left unmatched: 7. The CDR3 covers 16 residues. Germline-derived CDR1 and CDR2 are LGHNA and YSLEER. Here the CDR3 reads CASSQSLAGVIDTQYF. CDR3 coding DNA: TGCGCCAGCAGCCAATCCCTAGCGGGAGTGATAGATACGCAGTATTTT.

The V call is TRBV28, the J call TRBJ1-5; no clear D. The CDR3 runs to 14 residues. The germline V gene has CDR1 MDHEN and CDR2 SYDVKM. With 3 bases removed from V and 6 bases from J, the gap between germline ends came to 12 bases. The CDR3 DNA sequence: TGTGCCAGCAGTTTTTTGGTTCAGGTTCAGCCCCAGCATTTT. Protein product: CASSFLVQVQPQHF. The full variable domain, in which reference TRBV28 and TRBJ1-5 provide the parts outside the CDR3, is DVKVTQSSRYLVKRTGEKVFLECVQDMDHENMFWYRQDPGLGLRLIYFSYDVKMKEKGDIPEGYSVSREKKERFSLILESASTNQTSMYLCASSFLVQVQPQHFGDGTRLSIL.

The J gene is TRBJ1-3, the V gene TRBV5-1; D is perhaps TRBD1 (6 bases). The length of the CDR3 is 16 residues. Germline CDR1 and CDR2: SGHRS and YFSETQ. Trimming stripped 4 bases from V and 4 bases from J, with 18 bases between. CDR3: CASSPRPGADGNTIYF. The CDR3 bases are TGCGCCAGCAGCCCTCGGCCGGGGGCCGACGGAAACACCATATATTTT.

The chain uses TRBV10-3 and TRBJ1-1; D perhaps matches TRBD1 (5 bases). Germline V gene lookup returns CDR1 ENHRY and CDR2 SYGVKD. The CDR3 is 15 amino acids. The V end was cut by 1 base, the J end by 1 base, with 10 bases between. Here the CDR3 reads CAISEWSGTNTEAFF. Here the CDR3 DNA reads TGTGCCATCAGTGAGTGGTCAGGGACGAACACTGAAGCTTTCTTT.

The chain combines TRBV27 with TRBJ2-1; 10 nucleotides line up with TRBD2. There are 15 residues in the CDR3. V lost 6 bases to trimming and J lost 4 bases; unmatched junction nucleotides: 6. Germline V gene data show CDR1 as MNHEY and CDR2 as SMNVEV (reference sequence). DNA for the CDR3: TGTGCCAGCAGGCCTAATAGCGGGAGGTACAATGAGCAGTTCTTC. Its translation is CASRPNSGRYNEQFF.

CDR3 residues: CSVDRLGQGEYGYTF. In nucleotides, the CDR3 is TGCAGCGTTGACCGACTGGGACAGGGGGAGTATGGCTACACCTTC. The chain uses TRBV29-1 and TRBJ1-2; 11 bases fit TRBD1. The CDR3 sequence is 15 residues long. The J segment lost 5 bases and the V segment lost 3 bases, leaving 8 bases of the junction unmatched. Germline assignment: CDR1 SQVTM and CDR2 ANQGSEA.

V gene TRBV27 combines with J gene TRBJ1-4, with D uncertain. The germline CDR1 and CDR2 sequences are MNHEY and SMNVEV (reference sequence). The CDR3 length is 14 residues. Trimming removed 6 bases at V and 8 bases at J, with 16 bases between. The CDR3 protein is CASRPLGLTEKLFF. In DNA, the CDR3 is TGTGCCAGCAGACCCCTCGGACTCACCGAAAAACTGTTTTTT.

The CDR3 loop is CASSLMVPDTYEQYF. The CDR3 bases are TGTGCCAGCAGCTTGATGGTCCCGGATACCTACGAGCAGTACTTC. This chain uses TRBV5-6 with TRBJ2-7, with D uncertain. This CDR3 comprises 15 residues. Germline CDR1 is SGHDT and CDR2 is YYEEEE. Trimming took off 1 base at V and 2 bases at J, with 13 bases between the two ends.

CDR3 in DNA: TGTGCCAGCAGCTCCAAGGGGTCTTTCAATCAGCCCCAGCATTTT. Translated, it gives CASSSKGSFNQPQHF. The V gene is TRBV13, the J gene TRBJ1-5, with D possibly being TRBD1 (5 bases). The germline V and J ends were trimmed by 4 bases and 3 bases, with 13 bases remaining between them. The CDR3 loop spans 15 amino acids. Germline values: CDR1 PRHDT, CDR2 FYEKMQ (reference sequence).

This chain joins TRBV28 and TRBJ2-5; D possibly corresponds to TRBD2 (5 bases). The germline V and J ends were trimmed by 4 bases and 3 bases, with 12 bases remaining between them. CDR1 is MDHEN, CDR2 SYDVKM, per germline. The CDR3 has 14 amino acids. The CDR3 region has the DNA TGTGCCAGCAGTTCCCGGGGATGGGAAGAGACCCAGTACTTC. Protein sequence: CASSSRGWEETQYF.

This clone was observed once. This rearrangement joins TRBV27 to TRBJ1-1; D might be TRBD1 (5 bases). V was pared by 8 bases and J by 1 base, with 14 bases between. Germline values: CDR1 MNHEY, CDR2 SMNVEV (reference sequence). The CDR3 runs 14 residues. The CDR3 DNA reads TGTGCCAGCGCCCCGGGACGTTCGAACACTGAAGCTTTCTTT. As protein: CASAPGRSNTEAFF.

This clone has just one count. The CDR3 coding sequence is TGCAGCGTCTCACAGGGGGCGGGGGAGCAGTACTTC. It specifies CSVSQGAGEQYF. The chain recombines TRBV29-1 with TRBJ2-7; 9 bases are a match to TRBD1. The germline gives CDR1 SQVTM, CDR2 ANQGSEA. The CDR3 length is 12 residues. After removal of 6 bases from V and 7 bases from J, the junction contained 7 bases not matched to a gene.

This rearrangement joins TRBV19 to TRBJ2-6, with TRBD1 identical over 9 bases. V was clipped by 5 bases and J by 1 base; unmatched bases: 9. Germline V CDR1 and CDR2: LNHDA, SQIVND (reference sequence). The CDR3 loop spans 18 amino acids. The CDR3 DNA follows: TGTGCCAGTAGTGTCCCCGGGACAGGGCTGTCTGGGGCCAACGTCCTGACTTTC. Its translation is CASSVPGTGLSGANVLTF. The full variable domain, in which reference TRBV19 and TRBJ2-6 provide the parts outside the CDR3, is DGGITQSPKYLFRKEGQNVTLSCEQNLNHDAMYWYRQDPGQGLRLIYYSQIVNDFQKGDIAEGYSVSREKKESFPLTVTSAQKNPTAFYLCASSVPGTGLSGANVLTFGAGSRLTVL.

This clone was found once. The V call is TRBV9, the J call TRBJ1-4; 8 bases are a match to TRBD1. CDR1 is SGDLS, CDR2 YYNGEE, per germline. The V segment lost 4 bases and the J segment 4 bases; nucleotides outside the gene matches: 6. CDR3 length: 15 residues. The CDR3 sequence: CASSTGQGINEKLFF. In nucleotides, the CDR3 is TGTGCCAGCAGCACCGGACAGGGAATTAATGAAAAACTGTTTTTT.

V and J are TRBV14 and TRBJ1-5; 8 nucleotides line up with TRBD1. The junction had 2 bases not matched to a gene; V was cut back by 1 base and J by 3 bases. Germline V gene data show CDR1 as SGHDN and CDR2 as FVKESK. The CDR3 has 15 amino acids. CDR3 protein: CASSQGQGSNQPQHF. CDR3 coding DNA: TGTGCCAGCAGCCAAGGACAGGGGTCCAATCAGCCCCAGCATTTT.

V is TRBV5-6 and J is TRBJ2-7; TRBD1 might be the D (6 bases). CDR1 is SGHDT, CDR2 YYEEEE, per germline. Trimming took 4 bases from V and 0 from J, leaving 11 bases between them. There are 14 residues in the CDR3. The CDR3 bases are TGTGCCAGCAGCACCGGACAGAGCTCCTACGAGCAGTACTTC. It encodes CASSTGQSSYEQYF.

Here the CDR3 DNA reads TGTGCCAGCAGTCCAGGGGCCGGGGGCAATCAGCCCCAGCATTTT. Residues: CASSPGAGGNQPQHF. J is TRBJ1-5 and V is TRBV27; D is possibly TRBD1 (6 bases). The V gene's germline CDR1 is MNHEY and CDR2 SMNVEV (reference sequence). This CDR3 has 15 residues. Trimming stripped 5 bases from V and 2 bases from J, with 13 bases between.